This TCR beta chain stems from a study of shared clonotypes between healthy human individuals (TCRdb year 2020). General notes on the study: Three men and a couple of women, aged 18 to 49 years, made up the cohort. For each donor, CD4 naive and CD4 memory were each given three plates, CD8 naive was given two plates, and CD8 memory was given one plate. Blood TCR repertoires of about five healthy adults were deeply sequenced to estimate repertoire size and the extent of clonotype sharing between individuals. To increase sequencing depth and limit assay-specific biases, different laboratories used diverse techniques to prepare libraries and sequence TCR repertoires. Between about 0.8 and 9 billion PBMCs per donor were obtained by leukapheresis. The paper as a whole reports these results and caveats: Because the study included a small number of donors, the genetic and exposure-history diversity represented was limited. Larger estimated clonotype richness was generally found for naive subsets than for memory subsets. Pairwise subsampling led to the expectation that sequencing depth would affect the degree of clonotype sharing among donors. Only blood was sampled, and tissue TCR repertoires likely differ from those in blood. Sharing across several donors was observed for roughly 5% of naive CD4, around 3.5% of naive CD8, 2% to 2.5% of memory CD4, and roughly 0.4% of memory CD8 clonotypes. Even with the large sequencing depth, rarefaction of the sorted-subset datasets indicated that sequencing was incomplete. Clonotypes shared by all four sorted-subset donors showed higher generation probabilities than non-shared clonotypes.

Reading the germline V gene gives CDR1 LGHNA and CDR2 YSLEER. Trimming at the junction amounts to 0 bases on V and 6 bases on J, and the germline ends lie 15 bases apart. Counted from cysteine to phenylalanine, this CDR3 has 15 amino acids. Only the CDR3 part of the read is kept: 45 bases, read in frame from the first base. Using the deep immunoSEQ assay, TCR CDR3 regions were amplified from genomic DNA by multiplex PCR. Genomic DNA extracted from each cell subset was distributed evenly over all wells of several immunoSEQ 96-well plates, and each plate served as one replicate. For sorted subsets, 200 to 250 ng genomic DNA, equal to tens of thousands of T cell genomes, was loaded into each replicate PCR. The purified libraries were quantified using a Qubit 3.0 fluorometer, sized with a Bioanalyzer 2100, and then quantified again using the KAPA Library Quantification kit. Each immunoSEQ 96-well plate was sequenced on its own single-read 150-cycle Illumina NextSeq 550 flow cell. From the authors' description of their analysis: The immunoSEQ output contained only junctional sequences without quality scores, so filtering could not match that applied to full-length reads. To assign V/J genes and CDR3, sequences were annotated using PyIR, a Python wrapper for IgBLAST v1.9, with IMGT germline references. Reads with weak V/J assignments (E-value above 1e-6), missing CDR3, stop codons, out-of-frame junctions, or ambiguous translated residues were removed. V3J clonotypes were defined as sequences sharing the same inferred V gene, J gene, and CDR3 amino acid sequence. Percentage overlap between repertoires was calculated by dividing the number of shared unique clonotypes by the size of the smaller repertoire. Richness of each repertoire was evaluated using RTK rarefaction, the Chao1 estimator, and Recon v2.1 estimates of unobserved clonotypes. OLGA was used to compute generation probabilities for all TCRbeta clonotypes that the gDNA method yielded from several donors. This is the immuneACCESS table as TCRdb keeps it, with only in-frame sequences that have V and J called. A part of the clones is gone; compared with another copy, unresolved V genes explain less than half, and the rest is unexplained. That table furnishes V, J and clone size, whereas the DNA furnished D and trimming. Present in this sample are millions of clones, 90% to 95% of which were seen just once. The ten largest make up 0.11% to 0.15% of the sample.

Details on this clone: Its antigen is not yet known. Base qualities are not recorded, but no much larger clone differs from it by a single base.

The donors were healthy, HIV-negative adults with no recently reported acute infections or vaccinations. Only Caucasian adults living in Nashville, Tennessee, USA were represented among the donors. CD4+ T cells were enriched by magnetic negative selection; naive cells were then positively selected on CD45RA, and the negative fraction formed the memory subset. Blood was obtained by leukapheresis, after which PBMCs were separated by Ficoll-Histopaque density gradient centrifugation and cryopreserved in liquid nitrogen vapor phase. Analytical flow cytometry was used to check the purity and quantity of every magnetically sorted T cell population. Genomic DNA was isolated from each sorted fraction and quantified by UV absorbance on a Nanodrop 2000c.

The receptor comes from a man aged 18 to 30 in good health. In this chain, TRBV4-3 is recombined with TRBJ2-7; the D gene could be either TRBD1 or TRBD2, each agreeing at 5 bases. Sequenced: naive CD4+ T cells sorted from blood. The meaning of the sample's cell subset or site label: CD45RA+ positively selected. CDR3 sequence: CASSQEGAGAIEQYF. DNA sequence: TGCGCCAGCAGCCAAGAGGGAGCCGGGGCCATCGAGCAGTACTTC.